One T cell receptor (beta chain) is described in this entry. The antigen remains undetermined. CDR3 length: 14 amino acids. V gave up 2 bases and J gave up 9 bases, with 14 bases separating them. From germline, CDR1 is SGHTA and CDR2 FQGNSA. This record belongs to a study of cytomegalovirus exposure and HLA in healthy donors. Primers: 60 Vbeta forward and 13 Jbeta reverse. Sequencing was performed with immunoSEQ multiplex PCR; in TCRdb, only in-frame clones are kept and a portion is missing. The data hold about 120,000 clones, with 70% to 90% observed a single time. Study results and limitations: Later examination showed HLA-associated TCR beta chains had greater clonal expansion than equally common others.

This sequence was found in a man aged 35-49 years in good health and CMV-seronegative. This chain links TRBV7-2 with TRBJ2-4; D gene uncertain. The sequenced material came from PBMCs. The CDR3 reads CASSLLLGSGIQYF. The CDR3 DNA reads TGTGCCAGCAGCTTACTTCTAGGTTCGGGCATTCAGTACTTC.